These 5 T cell receptor beta chains originate from one sample sequenced in a study of cytomegalovirus exposure and HLA in healthy donors. Data came from immunoSEQ multiplex PCR; TCRdb stores just in-frame clones and leaves some out. The sample contains about 130,000 clones, 90% to 97% of which appear only once. Source material: PBMCs. The receptors here all came from a man younger than 35 in good health and CMV-seronegative.

The V gene is TRBV5-5, the J gene TRBJ1-1, with D unresolved. V was shortened by 2 bases and J by 5 bases, with 16 bases between the two germline ends. This CDR3 contains 15 residues. Per germline, CDR1 SGHKS and CDR2 YYEKEE (reference sequence). CDR3 sequence reads: CASSFGSGEGTEAFF. CDR3 DNA sequence: TGTGCCAGCAGCTTCGGCTCCGGAGAGGGAACTGAAGCTTTCTTT. The full variable domain, its missing parts supplied by reference TRBV5-5 and TRBJ1-1, is DAGVTQSPTHLIKTRGQQVTLRCSPISGHKSVSWYQQVLGQGPQFIFQYYEKEERGRGNFPDRFSARQFPNYSSELNVNALLLGDSALYLCASSFGSGEGTEAFFGQGTRLTVV.

J is TRBJ1-2 and V is TRBV25-1, with 10 bases fitting TRBD1. The CDR3 is 16 residues long. Per the germline V gene, CDR1 is MGHDK and CDR2 is SYGVNS. Trimming cost V 3 bases and J 3 bases; bases outside gene matches: 7. The CDR3 loop is CASSEDRGGKDYGYTF. The CDR3 region has the DNA TGTGCCAGCAGTGAGGACAGGGGGGGTAAGGACTATGGCTACACCTTC.

J is TRBJ2-7 and V is TRBV4-1; D may be TRBD2 (6 bases). This CDR3 contains 13 residues. Trimming took off 0 bases at V and 9 bases at J, with 12 bases between the two ends. The V gene's germline CDR1 is MGHRA and CDR2 YSYEKL. CDR3 sequence (DNA): TGCGCCAGCAGCCAAGAACTGCAGCGGGTGCAGTACTTC. Amino acid sequence: CASSQELQRVQYF.

This clone was seen a single time. This chain connects TRBV6-5 to TRBJ1-2; D is undetermined. This CDR3 contains 15 residues. Trimming pared 2 bases from V and 0 bases from J, leaving 10 bases between. Germline CDR1 and CDR2: MNHEY and SVGAGI. The CDR3 DNA reads TGTGCCAGCAGTTACGGGGAGGACCCTAACTATGGCTACACCTTC. Translation gives CASSYGEDPNYGYTF.

The chain is built from TRBV4-3 and TRBJ1-1, with D possibly TRBD1 on 5 matching bases. CDR3 length: 17 residues. Deletions cut 1 base from V and 4 bases from J, with 19 bases between. Germline loops: CDR1 LGHNA, CDR2 YSLEER. The CDR3 spells CASSQGPYIGEATEAFF. The CDR3 nucleotides are TGCGCCAGCAGCCAAGGGCCATACATAGGGGAAGCCACTGAAGCTTTCTTT.